The 24 T cell receptor beta chains listed next were all sequenced from one sample in a study of shared clonotypes between healthy human individuals. Clones were read by immunoSEQ multiplex PCR, and TCRdb kept only the in-frame ones, dropping some. Of more than 400,000 clones detected, around 96% appear once; the ten largest clones hold approximately 0.06%. Material for sequencing was naive CD4+ T cells sorted from blood. Subset defined: CD45RA+ positively selected. The receptors derive from a young woman in good health.

This chain joins TRBV28 and TRBJ1-2; possible D gene TRBD1, 5 bases. The V and J ends lost 4 bases and 4 bases respectively, with 22 bases between them. The CDR3 spans 17 residues. The germline gives CDR1 MDHEN, CDR2 SYDVKM. CDR3 sequence: CASSSIGGSQDGYGYTF. The CDR3 DNA sequence: TGTGCCAGCAGTTCGATCGGGGGATCTCAAGATGGCTATGGCTACACCTTC.

This chain uses TRBV28 with TRBJ2-7; possibly TRBD1 or TRBD2 for D (5 bases each). The CDR3 has 14 residues. The V end was cut by 7 bases, the J end by 4 bases, with 17 bases between. Germline V gene data show CDR1 as MDHEN and CDR2 as SYDVKM. Here the CDR3 DNA reads TGTGCCAGCATTTCGGTTGGGGGAAGGTACGAGCAGTACTTC. This codes for CASISVGGRYEQYF.

The CDR3: CASSYMDSRANVLTF. The CDR3 nucleotides are TGTGCCAGCAGTTACATGGACAGTAGGGCCAACGTCCTGACTTTC. The rearrangement joins TRBV6-5 to TRBJ2-6; possibly TRBD1 for D (6 bases). The germline V and J ends were trimmed by 2 bases and 5 bases, with 10 bases remaining between them. The germline V gene encodes CDR1 MNHEY and CDR2 SVGAGI. The CDR3 is 15 residues long.

DNA for the CDR3: TGTGCCAGCCACCGTAGGGCTATTCAATCGCACGAGCAGTACTTC. This gives the protein CASHRRAIQSHEQYF. The chain couples TRBV2 to TRBJ2-7; the D is unclear. Germline CDR1 and CDR2: SNHLY and FYNNEI. V shed 8 bases and J shed 5 bases, with 22 bases lying between them. The CDR3 has 15 residues.

The rearrangement uses TRBV15 and TRBJ1-1, with unresolved D. The germline V and J ends were trimmed by 1 base and 5 bases, with 11 bases remaining between them. This CDR3 comprises 14 residues. Germline CDR1 is LNHNV and CDR2 is YYDKDF (reference sequence). The CDR3 here is CATSRVVWRTEAFF. The CDR3 coding sequence is TGTGCCACCAGCAGAGTGGTCTGGAGGACTGAAGCTTTCTTT.

The genes are TRBV29-1 and TRBJ2-1; 8 bases match TRBD1. V shed 5 bases and J 1 base; nucleotides not matched to a gene: 1. The CDR3 has 13 residues. In germline, CDR1 is SQVTM, CDR2 ANQGSEA. In nucleotides, the CDR3 is TGCAGCGTTAGGACAGGGTCCTACAATGAGCAGTTCTTC. Its protein product is CSVRTGSYNEQFF.

The CDR3 DNA reads as TGTGCCAGCAGTGGTATAACTAGCGGCGTCCAAGAGACCCAGTACTTC. It codes for CASSGITSGVQETQYF. This chain joins TRBV6-4 and TRBJ2-5, with 8 nucleotides matching TRBD2. Germline trimming cut 4 bases from V and 1 base from J; bases unmatched to any gene: 8. Germline V CDR1 and CDR2: MRHNA, SNTAGT. The CDR3 is made up of 16 amino acids.

The CDR3 here is CASSLIRFREWGEQYF. The DNA of the CDR3 is TGTGCCAGCAGCTTAATTCGTTTCAGGGAATGGGGCGAGCAGTACTTC. The genes are TRBV11-2 and TRBJ2-7; D might be TRBD1 (5 bases). Trimming stripped 2 bases from V and 6 bases from J, with 20 bases between. This CDR3 contains 16 residues. The germline gives CDR1 SGHAT, CDR2 FQNNGV. The whole variable domain, remainder taken from reference TRBV11-2 and TRBJ2-7, is EAGVAQSPRYKIIEKRQSVAFWCNPISGHATLYWYQQILGQGPKLLIQFQNNGVVDDSQLPKDRFSAERLKGVDSTLKIQPAKLEDSAVYLCASSLIRFREWGEQYFGPGTRLTVT.

The J gene is TRBJ2-7, the V gene TRBV5-4; TRBD2 matches at 11 bases. The junction had 10 bases not matched to a gene; V was cut back by 3 bases and J by 5 bases. The length of the CDR3 is 16 residues. CDR1 and CDR2 (germline): SGHNT, YYREEE (reference sequence). The CDR3 DNA reads TGTGCCAGCAGCTCTTATAGCGGGAGGGCCGGCAACGAGCAGTACTTC. This encodes CASSSYSGRAGNEQYF.

The chain is built from TRBV2 and TRBJ2-7, with D hard to call. Germline values: CDR1 SNHLY, CDR2 FYNNEI. CDR3 length: 11 amino acids. Deletions cut 3 bases from V and 7 bases from J, with 7 bases between. The CDR3 bases are TGTGCCAGCAGTGAGACATGGGAGCAGTACTTC. It codes for CASSETWEQYF.

The chain has TRBV4-1 and TRBJ1-3; 8 positions match TRBD1. The CDR3 spans 16 residues. After removal of 3 bases from V and 5 bases from J, the junction contained 9 bases not matched to a gene. In germline, CDR1 is MGHRA, CDR2 YSYEKL. CDR3 loop: CASSQIPRTGRNTIYF. The CDR3 bases are TGCGCCAGCAGCCAGATTCCGCGGACAGGGAGAAACACCATATATTTT.

The sample holds a few counts of this clone. The V call is TRBV11-2, the J call TRBJ2-4, with D perhaps matching TRBD1 (5 bases). Germline assignment: CDR1 SGHAT and CDR2 FQNNGV. This CDR3 comprises 16 residues. Trimming left V 1 base short and J 5 bases short, with 15 bases between. This CDR3 is CASSLVAGIRENIQYF. The CDR3, as DNA: TGTGCCAGCAGCTTAGTGGCAGGGATCAGGGAAAACATTCAGTACTTC.

The chain recombines TRBV28 with TRBJ2-7, with 11 bases fitting TRBD1. Germline loops: CDR1 MDHEN, CDR2 SYDVKM. The CDR3 sequence is 15 residues long. Trimming cost V 6 bases and J 4 bases; bases outside gene matches: 8. CDR3 sequence: CASSFGGTGGYEQYF. Written as DNA, the CDR3 is TGTGCCAGCAGCTTCGGAGGGACAGGGGGTTACGAGCAGTACTTC.

The chain is built from TRBV19 and TRBJ2-3; perhaps TRBD2 as D (5 bases). The V gene lost 2 bases and the J gene lost 0 bases, with 9 bases spanning the gap. This CDR3 region has 15 residues. Germline V gene data show CDR1 as LNHDA and CDR2 as SQIVND (reference sequence). The DNA for the CDR3 is TGTGCCAGTAGTATAACGGGGTATAGCACAGATACGCAGTATTTT. It specifies CASSITGYSTDTQYF.

The chain carries TRBV30 and TRBJ1-2; 8 nucleotides match TRBD1. The length of the CDR3 is 12 residues. From germline, CDR1 is GTSNPN and CDR2 SVGIG (reference sequence). V was clipped by 6 bases and J by 5 bases; unmatched bases: 5. CDR3 coding DNA: TGTGCCTGCGGACAGGGTGGATATGGCTACACCTTC. Translated: CACGQGGYGYTF.

V usage is TRBV5-1 and J usage is TRBJ1-1; weak D call: TRBD1 (6 bases). V was cut by 4 bases and J by 0 bases, with 10 bases left in between. Germline CDR1 SGHRS, CDR2 YFSETQ. The CDR3 spans 14 residues. The CDR3 is CASSATGMNTEAFF. The DNA for the CDR3 is TGCGCCAGCAGCGCCACAGGGATGAACACTGAAGCTTTCTTT. The whole variable domain, filled in from reference TRBV5-1 and TRBJ1-1, reads KAGVTQTPRYLIKTRGQQVTLSCSPISGHRSVSWYQQTPGQGLQFLFEYFSETQRNKGNFPGRFSGRQFSNSRSEMNVSTLELGDSALYLCASSATGMNTEAFFGQGTRLTVV.

The rearrangement links TRBV5-6 to TRBJ2-7, with 9 bases fitting TRBD1. The trim removed 1 base at V and 4 bases at J, leaving 6 bases unmatched. The length of the CDR3 is 15 residues. From germline, CDR1 is SGHDT and CDR2 YYEEEE. The DNA for the CDR3 is TGTGCCAGCAGCTTGACAGGGGGCGCTTCGTACGAGCAGTACTTC. Translating it yields CASSLTGGASYEQYF.

The V and J genes are TRBV12-5 and TRBJ2-1, with 9 bases lining up with TRBD2. V lost 9 bases to trimming and J lost 9 bases; unmatched junction nucleotides: 9. CDR1 is LGHNT, CDR2 FRNRAP, per germline. CDR3 length: 13 residues. CDR3 region: CASSAPAGGEQFF. The DNA of the CDR3 is TGTGCTAGCAGCGCTCCAGCGGGAGGTGAGCAGTTCTTC.

V gene TRBV5-1 combines with J gene TRBJ2-7; a weak D match, TRBD1 (6 bases). Germline CDR1 is SGHRS and CDR2 is YFSETQ. Trimming took 4 bases from V and 2 from J, leaving 10 bases between them. CDR3 length equals 13 residues. This CDR3 is CASSPGQPYEQYF. The CDR3 DNA reads TGCGCCAGCAGCCCAGGACAGCCCTACGAGCAGTACTTC.

J is TRBJ1-1 and V is TRBV19; a possible D gene is TRBD1 (5 bases). The CDR3 is 14 amino acids. Trimming removed 3 bases at V and 0 bases at J, with 8 bases between. Germline V gives CDR1 LNHDA, CDR2 SQIVND (reference sequence). The CDR3, as DNA: TGTGCCAGTAGTATTCGGGGGATGAACACTGAAGCTTTCTTT. Translation: CASSIRGMNTEAFF. Supplemented by reference TRBV19 and TRBJ1-1, the full variable domain reads DGGITQSPKYLFRKEGQNVTLSCEQNLNHDAMYWYRQDPGQGLRLIYYSQIVNDFQKGDIAEGYSVSREKKESFPLTVTSAQKNPTAFYLCASSIRGMNTEAFFGQGTRLTVV.

CDR3 in amino acids: CASRSVTRLGNQPQHF. In nucleotides, the CDR3 is TGTGCAAGTCGCTCAGTCACTCGCTTGGGCAATCAGCCCCAGCATTTT. The rearrangement links TRBV12-2 to TRBJ1-5. TRBV12-2 is termed a pseudogene. The CDR3 has 16 amino acids.

This rearrangement joins TRBV28 to TRBJ1-4; D not resolved. The V gene's germline CDR1 is MDHEN and CDR2 SYDVKM. V was clipped by 7 bases and J by 0 bases, with 18 bases between them. The CDR3 runs 17 residues. CDR3: CASKDPSPLSTNEKLFF. In nucleotides, the CDR3 is TGTGCCAGCAAAGACCCCTCCCCTCTTTCAACTAATGAAAAACTGTTTTTT.

The V call is TRBV5-5, the J call TRBJ1-4; 7 nucleotides align to TRBD1. The CDR3 is made up of 15 amino acids. V shed 1 base and J 10 bases; nucleotides not matched to a gene: 10. CDR1 and CDR2 (germline): SGHKS, YYEKEE (reference sequence). The CDR3 coding sequence is TGTGCCAGCAGCTTGCAGGGGGTAGGGCCCTCAAAACTGTTTTTT. Protein product: CASSLQGVGPSKLFF.

V usage is TRBV6-5 and J usage is TRBJ1-4; perhaps TRBD1 as D (5 bases). V was pared by 7 bases and J by 8 bases, with 17 bases between. The CDR3 loop spans 14 amino acids. Germline CDR1 MNHEY, CDR2 SVGAGI. In nucleotides, the CDR3 is TGTGCCAGCACTAAAGGGCCGCGGGGGGAAAAACTGTTTTTT. This translates into CASTKGPRGEKLFF.